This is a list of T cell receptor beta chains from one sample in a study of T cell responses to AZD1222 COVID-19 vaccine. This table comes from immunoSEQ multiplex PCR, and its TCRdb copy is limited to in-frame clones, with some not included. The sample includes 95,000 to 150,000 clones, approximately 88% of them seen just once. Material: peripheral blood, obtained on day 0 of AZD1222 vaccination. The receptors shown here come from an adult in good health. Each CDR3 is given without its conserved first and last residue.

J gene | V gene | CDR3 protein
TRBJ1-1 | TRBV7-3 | ASSLYPGANTEAF
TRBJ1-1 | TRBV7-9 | ASSLREARAF
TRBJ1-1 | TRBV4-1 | ASSQPQGGNTEAF
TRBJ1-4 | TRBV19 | ASSIPGATNEKLF
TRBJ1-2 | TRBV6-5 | ASRGAGGDYGYT
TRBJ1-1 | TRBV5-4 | ASSLRGMNTEAF
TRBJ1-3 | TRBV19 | ASSIDPLSYRTRNSGNTIY
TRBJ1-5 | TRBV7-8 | ASSLTVYQPQH
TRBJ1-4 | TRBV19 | ASTVQPPSNEKLF
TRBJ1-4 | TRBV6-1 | ASSDDRGQKLF
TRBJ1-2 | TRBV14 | ASSPLLDSLYGYT
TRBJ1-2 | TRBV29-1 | SVAPRQVYGYT
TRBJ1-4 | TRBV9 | ASSGRDRNEKLF
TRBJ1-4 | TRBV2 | ASARKIGEKLF
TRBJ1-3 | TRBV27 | ASSRGSGNTIY
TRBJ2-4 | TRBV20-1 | SASDLTALAKNIQY
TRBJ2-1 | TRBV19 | ASSILPRQGLAARRSNEQF
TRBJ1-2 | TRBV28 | ASSGDTYGYT
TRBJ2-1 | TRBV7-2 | ASSLIGRDNEQF
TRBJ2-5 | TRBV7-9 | ASSADREQETQY
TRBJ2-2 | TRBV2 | ASRSGTARTGELF
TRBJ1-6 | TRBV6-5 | ASSFRNSPLH
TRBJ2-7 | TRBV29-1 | SVAAPGQGTYEQY